Listed here are 26 T cell receptor beta chains from one sample, sequenced in a study of blood T cell repertoires in COVID-19. Sequencing was performed with immunoSEQ multiplex PCR; in TCRdb, only in-frame clones are kept and a portion is missing. The sample lists about 88,000 clones; roughly 88% were seen once. The sequencing input was peripheral blood. Receptors originate from a young man with COVID-19, enrolled during active disease.

The J gene is TRBJ2-1, the V gene TRBV6-1; tentatively, D is TRBD1 (5 bases). This CDR3 contains 15 residues. CDR1 is MNHNS, CDR2 SASEGT, per germline. V dropped 1 base and J dropped 6 bases, with 13 bases sitting between them. This CDR3 is CASSEGQGLVNEQFF. In nucleotides, the CDR3 is TGTGCCAGCAGTGAAGGGCAGGGCCTAGTCAATGAGCAGTTCTTC.

Only a few counts were recorded for this clone. This chain links TRBV5-4 with TRBJ2-5; D uncertain. Germline CDR1 and CDR2: SGHNT and YYREEE (reference sequence). V was trimmed by 5 bases and J by 2 bases, leaving 7 bases between them. This CDR3 contains 12 residues. The CDR3 region is CASRFQQETQYF. The DNA of the CDR3 is TGTGCCAGCAGATTTCAGCAAGAGACCCAGTACTTC.

The CDR3 bases are TGTGCCAGCAGTTTCTCGACTGCAGATACGCAGTATTTT. This encodes CASSFSTADTQYF. The chain uses TRBV12-3 or TRBV12-4 and TRBJ2-3; D gene unclear. This CDR3 comprises 13 residues. The ends were cut back, 3 bases at V and 4 bases at J, with 8 bases in the middle.

The rearrangement joins TRBV13 to TRBJ2-3; D is possibly TRBD2 (5 bases). This CDR3 comprises 19 residues. Germline assignment: CDR1 PRHDT and CDR2 FYEKMQ (reference sequence). V was cut by 5 bases and J by 0 bases, with 24 bases left in between. Written as DNA, the CDR3 is TGTGCCAGCAGCCCACTAGAGGCCAACCCGCATGCTAGCACAGATACGCAGTATTTT. This gives the protein CASSPLEANPHASTDTQYF. Supplemented by reference TRBV13 and TRBJ2-3, the full variable domain reads AAGVIQSPRHLIKEKRETATLKCYPIPRHDTVYWYQQGPGQDPQFLISFYEKMQSDKGSIPDRFSAQQFSDYHSELNMSSLELGDSALYFCASSPLEANPHASTDTQYFGPGTRLTVL.

V is TRBV5-6 and J is TRBJ1-2; tentatively, D is TRBD1 (5 bases). V was pared by 1 base and J by 5 bases, with 6 bases between. Germline lookup yields CDR1 SGHDT and CDR2 YYEEEE. The CDR3 loop spans 12 amino acids. CDR3 region: CASSLTGYGYTF. CDR3 nucleotides: TGTGCCAGCAGCTTGACAGGTTATGGCTACACCTTC.

The chain employs TRBV5-8 and TRBJ1-1; tentative D call: TRBD1 (6 bases). CDR1 and CDR2 from the germline V gene are SGHTS and YDEGEE. The germline V and J ends were trimmed by 4 bases and 3 bases, with 28 bases remaining between them. CDR3 length: 19 residues. The CDR3 DNA reads as TGTGCCAGCAGCCCCCCCCAGAAGTACAAAGGGGGTAAGGACACTGAAGCTTTCTTT. This codes for CASSPPQKYKGGKDTEAFF. Filled out from reference TRBV5-8 and TRBJ1-1, the complete variable domain reads EAGVTQSPTHLIKTRGQQATLRCSPISGHTSVYWYQQALGLGLQFLLWYDEGEERNRGNFPPRFSGRQFPNYSSELNVNALELEDSALYLCASSPPQKYKGGKDTEAFFGQGTRLTVV.

The V call is TRBV7-2, the J call TRBJ1-3, with TRBD1 matching 8 bases. V gave up 6 bases and J gave up 2 bases; unmatched junction bases: 6. This CDR3 is built from 15 residues. Germline CDR1 SGHTA, CDR2 FQGNSA. CDR3 amino acids: CASSSGGAPGNTIYF. The CDR3 region has the DNA TGTGCCAGCAGTTCAGGGGGCGCCCCTGGAAACACCATATATTTT.

The chain joins TRBV21-1 to TRBJ2-5; TRBD2 reflects the table's D call only, with no check against the DNA. TRBV21-1 is deemed a pseudogene. The CDR3 is 17 residues long. The CDR3 reads CASSKEASGSHQETQYF. Written as DNA, the CDR3 is TGTGCCAGCAGCAAAGAGGCTAGCGGGAGCCACCAAGAGACCCAGTACTTC.

Comments on this clone: A junction boundary mismatches the germline segment, possibly from a read error. CDR3 loop: CASSLTDREEEKLLF. The CDR3 coding sequence is TGTGCCAGCTCACTCACGGACAGGGAGGAGGAAAAACTGCTTTTT. The chain employs TRBV18 and TRBJ1-4; TRBD1 matches 8 bases. The CDR3 has 15 amino acids. Germline V gene sequence: CDR1 KGHSH, CDR2 LQKENI.

V is TRBV30 and J is TRBJ1-6; tentative D call: TRBD1 (5 bases). The CDR3 is made up of 13 amino acids. V dropped 4 bases and J dropped 8 bases, with 12 bases sitting between them. Germline lookup yields CDR1 GTSNPN and CDR2 SVGIG (reference sequence). The CDR3 here is CAWKRGYHSPLHF. As DNA, the CDR3 is TGTGCCTGGAAAAGGGGTTATCATTCACCCCTCCACTTT.

This clone was counted a few times. The CDR3 region is CASSQRGGRYTGELFF. Written as DNA, the CDR3 is TGTGCCAGCAGCCAAAGGGGGGGGAGATACACCGGGGAGCTGTTTTTT. This chain connects TRBV7-8 to TRBJ2-2, with a possible D match to TRBD2 (7 bases). The germline gives CDR1 SGHVS, CDR2 FQNEAQ. The CDR3 is made up of 16 amino acids. Between the trimmed V and J ends, which lost 5 bases and 3 bases, there was a span of 16 bases.

This clone was observed a few times. This sequence joins TRBV7-2 and TRBJ2-5, with TRBD2 identical over 11 bases. The CDR3 is made up of 15 amino acids. The V gene's germline CDR1 is SGHTA and CDR2 FQGNSA. The V gene end was trimmed by 3 bases and the J gene end by 5 bases; junction bases not matched to a gene: 5. CDR3 sequence reads: CASSFSGRAWETQYF. In nucleotides, the CDR3 is TGTGCCAGCAGCTTTAGCGGGAGGGCCTGGGAGACCCAGTACTTC.

The V and J genes are TRBV9 and TRBJ1-2; a possible D gene is TRBD1 (5 bases). The CDR3 extends over 15 amino acids. V was trimmed by 4 bases and J by 4 bases, leaving 17 bases between them. CDR1 is SGDLS, CDR2 YYNGEE, per germline. The chain's CDR3 is CASSPGGDPSYGYTF. The CDR3 DNA sequence: TGTGCCAGCAGCCCTGGGGGGGACCCTTCCTATGGCTACACCTTC.

There are a few counts of this clone. A read error may account for a junction end that differs from germline. The chain links TRBV4-3 to TRBJ1-4; TRBD1 matches at 9 bases. Germline V gives CDR1 LGHNA, CDR2 YSLEER. The CDR3 contains 14 residues. This CDR3 is CASSQDGTGTKLLF. For the CDR3, the DNA is TGCGCCAGCAGCCAAGATGGGACAGGGACGAAACTGCTTTTT.

This chain links TRBV10-3 with TRBJ2-2; 9 nucleotides align to TRBD2. Germline CDR1 and CDR2: ENHRY and SYGVKD. V trimming: 10 bases; J trimming: 6 bases; junction bases outside the gene matches: 12. The CDR3 spans 15 residues. The CDR3 nucleotides read TGTGCCACCCGTCGGGCTAGCGGGAATGCCGGGGAGCTGTTTTTT. This gives the protein CATRRASGNAGELFF.

J is TRBJ2-5 and V is TRBV6-5, with TRBD1 matching 7 bases. V shed 3 bases, J shed 5 bases, and the junction held 6 bases outside the gene matches. Germline V gene data show CDR1 as MNHEY and CDR2 as SVGAGI. The CDR3 covers 14 residues. The CDR3 coding sequence is TGTGCCAGCAGTTATCGGGACAGTGGGGAGACCCAGTACTTC. Residues: CASSYRDSGETQYF.

The genes are TRBV5-8 and TRBJ1-5; maybe TRBD1 (6 bases). The germline V gene encodes CDR1 SGHTS and CDR2 YDEGEE. The CDR3 has 12 residues. V lost 2 bases, J lost 6 bases, and 6 bases lay in between. Written as DNA, the CDR3 is TGTGCCAGCAGCTTCAGGGGTCAGCCCCAGCATTTT. This gives the protein CASSFRGQPQHF.

The CDR3: CASSRAQGGYEQYF. Here the CDR3 DNA reads TGTGCCAGCAGCCGTGCCCAGGGTGGCTACGAGCAGTACTTC. The genes are TRBV7-6 and TRBJ2-7, with D possibly TRBD1 on 5 matching bases. The germline gives CDR1 SGHVS, CDR2 FNYEAQ. V was pared by 5 bases and J by 3 bases, with 14 bases between. This CDR3 has 14 amino acids. Filled out from reference TRBV7-6 and TRBJ2-7, the complete variable domain reads GAGVSQSPRYKVTKRGQDVALRCDPISGHVSLYWYRQALGQGPEFLTYFNYEAQQDKSGLPNDRFSAERPEGSISTLTIQRTEQRDSAMYRCASSRAQGGYEQYFGPGTRLTVT.

The chain couples TRBV19 to TRBJ2-5, with 8 bases matching TRBD1. With 4 bases clipped from V and 5 bases from J, the junction kept 9 bases outside the gene matches. The CDR3 has 15 amino acids. CDR1 is LNHDA, CDR2 SQIVND, per germline (reference sequence). The CDR3 sequence: CASSKTTGVGETQYF. CDR3 bases: TGTGCCAGTAGTAAGACGACAGGGGTAGGGGAGACCCAGTACTTC.

This clone has more than one count but fewer than ten. The chain is built from TRBV27 and TRBJ2-5, with 7 bases that match TRBD1. Germline CDR1 reads MNHEY; CDR2 reads SMNVEV (reference sequence). J lost 6 bases, V lost 10 bases, and 5 bases had no gene match. CDR3 length equals 11 residues. The DNA for the CDR3 is TGTGCCACAGAACAGGGGAAGACCCAGTACTTC. Amino acid sequence: CATEQGKTQYF.

V and J are TRBV6-2 or TRBV6-3 and TRBJ2-1; perhaps TRBD2 as D (5 bases). In germline, CDR1 is MNHEY, CDR2 SVGEGT. This CDR3 is built from 12 residues. The ends were cut back, 4 bases at V and 6 bases at J, with 7 bases in the middle. CDR3 bases: TGTGCCAGCAGTTTTCGGGGCAATGAGCAGTTCTTC. It codes for CASSFRGNEQFF.

The chain recombines TRBV2 with TRBJ2-7, with D perhaps matching TRBD2 (6 bases). CDR3 size: 15 residues. Trimming shortened V by 3 bases and J by 0 bases, and 12 bases separated the two germline ends. Germline-derived CDR1 and CDR2 are SNHLY and FYNNEI. The CDR3 region has the DNA TGTGCCAGCAGTGACGCTATAGCGGCCTCCTACGAGCAGTACTTC. This translates into CASSDAIAASYEQYF.

The rearrangement joins TRBV5-1 to TRBJ2-1, with TRBD2 matching over 14 bases. This CDR3 has 14 residues. Germline CDR1 SGHRS, CDR2 YFSETQ. Germline trimming cut 4 bases from V and 10 bases from J; bases unmatched to any gene: 4. The CDR3: CASSLTSGRGEQFF. CDR3 nucleotide sequence: TGCGCCAGCAGCCTGACTAGCGGGAGGGGGGAGCAGTTCTTC.

The chain links TRBV29-1 to TRBJ1-6; D is undetermined. CDR1 and CDR2 from the germline V gene are SQVTM and ANQGSEA. CDR3 length: 12 amino acids. CDR3 DNA: TGCGCCGTGAGCTCCTATAATTCACCCCTCCACTTT. The encoded protein is CAVSSYNSPLHF. The full variable domain, its missing parts supplied by reference TRBV29-1 and TRBJ1-6, is SAVISQKPSRDICQRGTSLTIQCQVDSQVTMMFWYRQQPGQSLTLIATANQGSEATYESGFVIDKFPISRPNLTFSTLTVSNMSPEDSSIYLCAVSSYNSPLHFGNGTRLTVT.

The V gene is TRBV7-2, the J gene TRBJ2-2; D is perhaps TRBD1 (6 bases). Germline V gene lookup returns CDR1 SGHTA and CDR2 FQGNSA. V gave up 6 bases and J gave up 4 bases, with 18 bases separating them. The CDR3 length is 16 residues. CDR3 sequence (DNA): TGTGCCAGCAGGGTTCAGACTGGGGGCGGCACCGGGGAGCTGTTTTTT. Its protein is CASRVQTGGGTGELFF.

This clone was counted between two and nine times. The rearrangement links TRBV3-1 (or the pseudogene TRBV3-2) to TRBJ2-4, with TRBD1 matching over 8 bases. This CDR3 spans 13 amino acids. The germline V gene has CDR1 LGHDT and CDR2 YNNKEL (reference sequence). V dropped 2 bases and J dropped 8; count of bases not matched to a gene: 2. CDR3 DNA: TGTGCCAGCAGCCAACAGGGGGCTGACATTCAGTACTTC. It is translated as CASSQQGADIQYF.